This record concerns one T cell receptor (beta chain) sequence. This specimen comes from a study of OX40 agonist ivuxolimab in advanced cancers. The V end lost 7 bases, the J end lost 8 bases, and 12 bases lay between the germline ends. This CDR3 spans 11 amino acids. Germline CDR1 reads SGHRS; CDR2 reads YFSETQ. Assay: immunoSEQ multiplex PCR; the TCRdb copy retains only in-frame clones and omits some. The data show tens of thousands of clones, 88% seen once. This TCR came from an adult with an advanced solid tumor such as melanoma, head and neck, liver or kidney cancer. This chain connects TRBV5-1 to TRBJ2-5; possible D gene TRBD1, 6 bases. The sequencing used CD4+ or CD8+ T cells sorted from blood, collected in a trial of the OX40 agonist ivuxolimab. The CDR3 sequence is CASGAGDTQYF. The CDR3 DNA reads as TGCGCCAGCGGGGCAGGGGACACCCAGTACTTC. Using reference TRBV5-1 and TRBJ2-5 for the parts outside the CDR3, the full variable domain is KAGVTQTPRYLIKTRGQQVTLSCSPISGHRSVSWYQQTPGQGLQFLFEYFSETQRNKGNFPGRFSGRQFSNSRSEMNVSTLELGDSALYLCASGAGDTQYFGPGTRLLVL.